One T cell receptor (beta chain) is described in this entry. Data came from immunoSEQ multiplex PCR; TCRdb stores just in-frame clones and leaves some out. This sample has 310,000 or so clones, with 85% to 90% found just once. The cohort comprised adults aged 18 to 89 years residing in around 25 US areas. The data were taken from a study of blood T cell repertoires in COVID-19. Trimming took 0 bases from V and 2 from J; bases not matched to a gene: 10. CDR1 is MGHRA and CDR2 is YSYEKL in the germline V gene. The CDR3 covers 17 residues. Sequencing input: PBMCs or T cells enriched from blood (not recorded which). V is TRBV4-1 and J is TRBJ2-7; TRBD2 aligns across 7 bases. This clonotype originated in a young woman who had recovered from COVID-19. The CDR3 reads CASSQDQSSGVPYEQYF. CDR3 DNA: TGCGCCAGCAGCCAAGATCAGTCCAGCGGGGTCCCCTACGAGCAGTACTTC.